Detailed here is one TCR beta chain. Its specificity is unknown. This sample was included in a study of T cell responses to AZD1222 COVID-19 vaccine. Study-wide results and limits: An increase in Spike-specific TCR breadth and depth was observed after two AZD1222 doses. Spike as a whole was targeted by vaccine-associated CD4 TCRs, dominant at 160-218 and 743-854. Most donors were white British, females outnumbered males, and clonal diversity was possibly underestimated. In all cases, repertoires were sampled only after the peak T cell response.

Clones were sequenced by immunoSEQ multiplex PCR, and TCRdb holds only the in-frame ones, with some missing. The data hold 120,000 to 150,000 clones, with about 87% observed a single time. The sample here was peripheral blood, taken on day 0 of AZD1222 vaccination. The receptor's source is an adult in good health.

The CDR3 DNA follows: TGTGCCAGCAGCCTTACAGGGAATCAGCCCCAGCATTTT. Its protein is CASSLTGNQPQHF. This chain uses TRBV5-6 with TRBJ1-5, with D perhaps matching TRBD1 (6 bases). The germline V and J ends were trimmed by 4 bases and 4 bases, with 9 bases remaining between them. Germline CDR1 SGHDT, CDR2 YYEEEE. The CDR3 totals 13 residues. The variable domain in full, with the rest retrieved from reference TRBV5-6 and TRBJ1-5, is DAGVTQSPTHLIKTRGQQVTLRCSPKSGHDTVSWYQQALGQGPQFIFQYYEEEERQRGNFPDRFSGHQFPNYSSELNVNALLLGDSALYLCASSLTGNQPQHFGDGTRLSIL.